The rows below give T cell receptor beta chains drawn from one sample of a study of blood T cell repertoires in COVID-19. Clones were sequenced by immunoSEQ multiplex PCR, and TCRdb holds only the in-frame ones, with some missing. The sample includes around 63,000 clones, more than 60% of them seen just once. Sample: peripheral blood. These receptors originate from a woman aged 45-65 years with active or convalescent COVID-19. The CDR3 runs from the conserved cysteine through the conserved F or W. A D gene is named only where the DNA matches it firmly. Clone size is shown for a subset of rows, as once, few, many or a class of expanded clone.

J gene: TRBJ2-7; CDR3 length: 14; V gene: TRBV6-6; D gene: -; clone size: -; CDR3 protein: CASSLTMRTYEQYF; CDR3 DNA: TGTGCCAGCAGCCTCACGATGCGCACCTACGAGCAGTACTTC
J gene: TRBJ2-5; CDR3 length: 15; V gene: TRBV3-1/TRBV3-2; D gene: -; clone size: few; CDR3 protein: CASSQDWRSKETQYF; CDR3 DNA: TGTGCCAGCAGCCAAGATTGGAGAAGTAAAGAGACCCAGTACTTC
J gene: TRBJ2-2; CDR3 length: 17; V gene: TRBV3-1/TRBV3-2; D gene: TRBD2; clone size: -; CDR3 protein: CASSQAGLAENTGELFF; CDR3 DNA: TGTGCCAGCAGCCAAGCAGGACTAGCGGAGAACACCGGGGAGCTGTTTTTT
J gene: TRBJ2-5; CDR3 length: 16; V gene: TRBV11-3; D gene: -; clone size: few; CDR3 protein: CASSPRSRGIQETQYF; CDR3 DNA: TGTGCCAGCAGCCCGCGAAGTAGGGGTATCCAAGAGACCCAGTACTTC
J gene: TRBJ2-7; CDR3 length: 14; V gene: TRBV25-1; D gene: -; clone size: -; CDR3 protein: CASRAPGGSYEQYF; CDR3 DNA: TGTGCCAGCAGGGCCCCGGGCGGGTCCTACGAGCAGTACTTC
J gene: TRBJ1-1; CDR3 length: 15; V gene: TRBV20-1; D gene: TRBD1; clone size: -; CDR3 protein: CSASNRDRGNTEAFF; CDR3 DNA: TGCAGTGCTAGTAACCGGGACAGGGGCAACACTGAAGCTTTCTTT
J gene: TRBJ1-1; CDR3 length: 17; V gene: TRBV6-1; D gene: -; clone size: -; CDR3 protein: CASSEDIADLLGTEAFF; CDR3 DNA: TGTGCCAGCAGTGAAGATATCGCAGACCTACTAGGGACTGAAGCTTTCTTT
J gene: TRBJ2-1; CDR3 length: 17; V gene: TRBV27; D gene: TRBD2; clone size: -; CDR3 protein: CASSSSLASGRYNEQFF; CDR3 DNA: TGTGCCAGCAGTTCCTCGTTGGCTAGCGGGAGGTACAATGAGCAGTTCTTC
J gene: TRBJ1-2; CDR3 length: 12; V gene: TRBV5-4; D gene: -; clone size: -; CDR3 protein: CASSLGSDGYTF; CDR3 DNA: TGTGCCAGCAGCTTGGGTTCGGATGGCTACACCTTC
J gene: TRBJ2-7; CDR3 length: 18; V gene: TRBV7-2; D gene: -; clone size: -; CDR3 protein: CASSLAAVTGTYSYEQYF; CDR3 DNA: TGTGCCAGCAGCTTAGCGGCCGTTACCGGGACATACTCCTACGAGCAGTACTTC
J gene: TRBJ2-1; CDR3 length: 15; V gene: TRBV19; D gene: TRBD2; clone size: -; CDR3 protein: CASSPRLATYNEQFF; CDR3 DNA: TGTGCCAGTAGTCCCCGACTAGCCACCTACAATGAGCAGTTCTTC
J gene: TRBJ2-2; CDR3 length: 14; V gene: TRBV27; D gene: -; clone size: many; CDR3 protein: CASSFGGTPKELFF; CDR3 DNA: TGTGCCAGCAGTTTTGGGGGGACCCCGAAGGAGCTGTTTTTT
J gene: TRBJ1-3; CDR3 length: 13; V gene: TRBV6-5; D gene: -; clone size: -; CDR3 protein: CASRASTGNTIYF; CDR3 DNA: TGTGCCAGCAGGGCCTCAACTGGAAACACCATATATTTT
J gene: TRBJ1-1; CDR3 length: 13; V gene: TRBV24-1; D gene: -; clone size: few; CDR3 protein: CATSRQANTEAFF; CDR3 DNA: TGTGCCACCAGTCGACAGGCAAACACTGAAGCTTTCTTT
J gene: TRBJ1-5; CDR3 length: 15; V gene: TRBV19; D gene: -; clone size: few; CDR3 protein: CASSMGSTVNQPQHF; CDR3 DNA: TGTGCCAGTAGTATGGGTTCGACAGTCAATCAGCCCCAGCATTTT
J gene: TRBJ2-7; CDR3 length: 13; V gene: TRBV7-9; D gene: -; clone size: few; CDR3 protein: CASSPPVVHEQYF; CDR3 DNA: TGTGCCAGCAGCCCCCCAGTCGTCCACGAGCAGTACTTC
J gene: TRBJ2-7; CDR3 length: 15; V gene: TRBV7-9; D gene: TRBD1; clone size: medium-sized; CDR3 protein: CASSPRTGGSYEQYF; CDR3 DNA: TGTGCCAGCAGCCCCCGGACAGGGGGCTCTTACGAGCAGTACTTC
J gene: TRBJ2-1; CDR3 length: 18; V gene: TRBV19; D gene: TRBD2; clone size: -; CDR3 protein: CASSTLNSGRKLYNEQFF; CDR3 DNA: TGTGCCAGTAGTACCCTTAATAGCGGGAGGAAATTATACAATGAGCAGTTCTTC
J gene: TRBJ2-2; CDR3 length: 13; V gene: TRBV6-5; D gene: TRBD2; clone size: -; CDR3 protein: CASSPPGGGELFF; CDR3 DNA: TGTGCCAGCAGTCCTCCGGGGGGCGGGGAGCTGTTTTTT
J gene: TRBJ1-2; CDR3 length: 11; V gene: TRBV12-3/TRBV12-4; D gene: -; clone size: -; CDR3 protein: CASRNLYGYTF; CDR3 DNA: TGTGCCAGTAGAAACCTCTATGGCTACACCTTC
J gene: TRBJ2-7; CDR3 length: 20; V gene: TRBV10-3; D gene: TRBD2; clone size: -; CDR3 protein: CAISEAGAGTSGRLGGEQYF; CDR3 DNA: TGTGCCATCAGTGAGGCAGGAGCCGGGACTAGCGGGAGGCTCGGCGGCGAGCAGTACTTC
J gene: TRBJ2-1; CDR3 length: 16; V gene: TRBV5-4; D gene: TRBD2; clone size: -; CDR3 protein: CASSMLAVLTYNEQFF; CDR3 DNA: TGTGCCAGCAGCATGCTAGCGGTTCTCACCTACAATGAGCAGTTCTTC
J gene: TRBJ1-1; CDR3 length: 15; V gene: TRBV18; D gene: TRBD1; clone size: -; CDR3 protein: CASSPSGQGGTEAFF; CDR3 DNA: TGTGCCAGCTCACCAAGTGGACAGGGAGGTACTGAAGCTTTCTTT
J gene: TRBJ2-3; CDR3 length: 14; V gene: TRBV7-8; D gene: -; clone size: -; CDR3 protein: CASSWSGSTDTQYF; CDR3 DNA: TGTGCCAGCAGCTGGTCGGGGAGCACAGATACGCAGTATTTT
J gene: TRBJ2-5; CDR3 length: 12; V gene: TRBV19; D gene: -; clone size: -; CDR3 protein: CAIGEDKETQYF; CDR3 DNA: TGTGCCATCGGGGAGGACAAAGAGACCCAGTACTTC
J gene: TRBJ1-3; CDR3 length: 15; V gene: TRBV6-6; D gene: TRBD1; clone size: -; CDR3 protein: CASSDGQGLVDTIYF; CDR3 DNA: TGTGCCAGCAGTGACGGACAGGGATTGGTAGACACCATATATTTT
J gene: TRBJ1-5; CDR3 length: 14; V gene: TRBV9; D gene: TRBD1; clone size: -; CDR3 protein: CASSLGTGPQPQHF; CDR3 DNA: TGTGCCAGCAGCCTCGGGACAGGGCCCCAGCCCCAGCATTTT
J gene: TRBJ1-1; CDR3 length: 12; V gene: TRBV3-1/TRBV3-2; D gene: -; clone size: -; CDR3 protein: CASSQGRTEAFF; CDR3 DNA: TGTGCCAGCAGCCAGGGGAGGACTGAAGCTTTCTTT
J gene: TRBJ2-7; CDR3 length: 16; V gene: TRBV4-1; D gene: TRBD2; clone size: few; CDR3 protein: CASSPQGPGGGYEQYF; CDR3 DNA: TGCGCCAGCAGCCCCCAAGGACCGGGAGGCGGCTACGAGCAGTACTTC
J gene: TRBJ2-7; CDR3 length: 13; V gene: TRBV20-1; D gene: TRBD2; clone size: -; CDR3 protein: CSASAREGREQYF; CDR3 DNA: TGCAGTGCTAGTGCCCGGGAGGGCCGTGAGCAGTACTTC
J gene: TRBJ2-7; CDR3 length: 17; V gene: TRBV4-2; D gene: TRBD2; clone size: -; CDR3 protein: CASSQDRVGRAASEQYF; CDR3 DNA: TGTGCCAGCAGCCAAGATCGAGTCGGGAGGGCCGCTAGCGAGCAGTACTTC
J gene: TRBJ2-2; CDR3 length: 17; V gene: TRBV30; D gene: TRBD2; clone size: once; CDR3 protein: CAWIPHSGRANTGELFF; CDR3 DNA: TGTGCCTGGATCCCCCATAGCGGGAGAGCGAACACCGGGGAGCTGTTTTTT